This T cell receptor (beta chain) was sequenced during a study of T cells in localized non-small cell lung cancer (dated by TCRdb to the early 2020s). Regarding the complete study: T cell repertoires of about 230 early-stage NSCLC patients were analyzed, with tumors being compared against uninvolved tumor-adjacent lungs. The cohort comprised roughly 220 treatment-naïve NSCLC patients with resected, localized lung tumors. The mean age of the NSCLC patients was about 67 years, with 120 to 150 men and 95 to 110 women.

The immunoSEQ Assay was used to sequence TCR beta CDR3 regions from DNA. As for how the authors treated the data: T cell density was computed as TCR beta template counts normalized to usable DNA estimated by amplifying housekeeping genes. The preseqR package was used to estimate richness by extrapolating to 400,000 templates for PBMC samples and to 120,000 templates for tissue samples. Clonality was taken to be one minus Pielou's evenness. Tissue-enriched TCRs were identified through differential abundance testing performed on productive amino-acid clonotypes, with a minimum total count of 5 and an alpha of 0.1. The Jaccard Index and the Morisita Overlap Index were used to quantify repertoire overlap between compartments. GLIPH grouped TCR beta CDR3s together with public tetramer-defined viral CDR3s, and a viral motif had to include at least three viral sequences and also show V-gene enrichment. Imported from immuneACCESS, the table was reduced by TCRdb to in-frame sequences with V and J called. These copies leave out some clones; in studies compared against another copy, an unresolved V gene accounts for under half, and the cause of the remainder is not known. That table gives V, J and clone size, and the DNA gave D and trimming. The sample data list tens of thousands of clones, and roughly four fifths of these were observed just once. The ten largest account for approximately 15% of the sample.

Study-level results and caveats: Because of the exploratory design, TCR variables were selected using unadjusted p-values without false-discovery rate correction. A median of 57 of the top 100 tumor clones were detected in paired uninvolved adjacent lung, and approximately 28 of these tumor clones were also found among the top 100 clones of the paired uninvolved adjacent lung. Because multi-region tumor sequencing was not done, intratumor heterogeneity could not be ruled out. Longer overall survival was associated with higher T cell density in blood, whereas shorter survival was associated with higher clonality in adjacent lung. Uninvolved tumor-adjacent lung showed the highest T cell clonality, higher than tumor, which suggests more focused antigenic responses in the uninvolved tumor-adjacent lung.

At diagnosis, peripheral blood, uninvolved tumor-adjacent lung and tumor were collected and were preserved as a mix of fresh-frozen and FFPE material. For TCR repertoire profiling, blood samples were analyzed in the form of peripheral blood mononuclear cells. On this clone: It has no known antigen specificity. Per-base qualities were not stored, and no clone one base away is much larger.

This TCR was recovered from a male donor at least 60 years old with stage III squamous cell lung carcinoma. This specimen consisted of peripheral blood, obtained before any cancer treatment.

The CDR3 region: CASSDRGAFF. The nucleotide sequence reads TGCGCCAGTTCGGACAGGGGTGCTTTCTTT. The receptor chain draws on TRBV5-1 and TRBJ1-1; 9 bases in the junction line up with TRBD1. CDR3 length: 10 amino acids, cysteine to phenylalanine. CDR3 DNA only is kept here, 30 bases in frame from base 1. The germline V gene supplies CDR1 SGHRS and CDR2 YFSETQ. Unmatched junction bases come to 4, with V trimmed by 8 bases and J by 11 bases. With all but the CDR3 taken from the reference TRBV5-1 and TRBJ1-1 genes, the full variable domain is: KAGVTQTPRYLIKTRGQQVTLSCSPISGHRSVSWYQQTPGQGLQFLFEYFSETQRNKGNFPGRFSGRQFSNSRSEMNVSTLELGDSALYLCASSDRGAFFGQGTRLTVV.